These 28 T cell receptor beta chains originate from one sample sequenced in a study of Ad26.COV2.S vaccination and SARS-CoV-2 variants. Only in-frame clones appear in the TCRdb table, and some are missing; sequencing was by immunoSEQ multiplex PCR. The sample yields more than 85,000 clones, roughly 80% seen once. The source material was peripheral blood, sampled after recovery from COVID-19. The receptors were sampled from a human donor who had recovered from COVID-19.

This sequence joins TRBV10-3 and TRBJ2-2; D gene ambiguous. V was shortened by 2 bases and J by 5 bases, with 9 bases between the two germline ends. The germline gives CDR1 ENHRY, CDR2 SYGVKD. This CDR3 contains 14 residues. CDR3 nucleotide sequence: TGTGCCATCAGTGAGCGAGCCCCAACCGGGGAGCTGTTTTTT. This gives the protein CAISERAPTGELFF.

The chain links TRBV2 to TRBJ2-5, with a tentative D call TRBD1 (6 bases). The V and J ends lost 6 bases and 5 bases respectively, with 7 bases between them. The CDR3 covers 11 residues. Germline V gene data show CDR1 as SNHLY and CDR2 as FYNNEI. In nucleotides, the CDR3 is TGTGCCAGCAGGGACAGCGAGACCCAGTACTTC. This gives the protein CASRDSETQYF. Based on the CDR3 plus reference TRBV2 and TRBJ2-5, the full variable domain is EPEVTQTPSHQVTQMGQEVILRCVPISNHLYFYWYRQILGQKVEFLVSFYNNEISEKSEIFDDQFSVERPDGSNFTLKIRSTKLEDSAMYFCASRDSETQYFGPGTRLLVL.

This chain connects TRBV27 to TRBJ1-1; no definite D call. Trimming took off 2 bases at V and 2 bases at J, with 12 bases between the two ends. Germline CDR1 is MNHEY and CDR2 is SMNVEV (reference sequence). The CDR3 is made up of 15 amino acids. The CDR3 nucleotides are TGTGCCAGCAGTTTAGTTGGCAGCCTTAACACTGAAGCTTTCTTT. Protein product: CASSLVGSLNTEAFF.

CDR3 residues: CASSQGLQETQYF. The CDR3 DNA is TGTGCCAGCAGCCAAGGGCTCCAAGAGACCCAGTACTTC. The V gene is TRBV14, the J gene TRBJ2-5; D uncertain. The CDR3 consists of 13 residues. CDR1 and CDR2 (germline): SGHDN, FVKESK. V was trimmed by 1 base and J by 1 base, leaving 4 bases between them.

The chain is built from TRBV28 and TRBJ2-7; TRBD2 might be the D (6 bases). V dropped 2 bases and J dropped 3 bases, with 14 bases sitting between them. Germline V lookup: CDR1 MDHEN, CDR2 SYDVKM. This CDR3 comprises 15 residues. In DNA, the CDR3 is TGTGCCAGCAGTTTAGGGGCCGGGGGTATCTACGAGCAGTACTTC. Protein product: CASSLGAGGIYEQYF.

The chain employs TRBV5-1 and TRBJ1-1; weak D call: TRBD1 (6 bases). Germline V gene data show CDR1 as SGHRS and CDR2 as YFSETQ. The CDR3 loop spans 14 amino acids. With 1 base removed from V and 3 bases from J, the gap between germline ends came to 10 bases. The CDR3 sequence: CASSLTAGDTEAFF. CDR3 bases: TGCGCCAGCAGCTTGACCGCAGGGGACACTGAAGCTTTCTTT.

V and J are TRBV7-2 and TRBJ1-2; D perhaps matches TRBD1 (6 bases). Germline CDR1 and CDR2: SGHTA and FQGNSA. Deletions cut 3 bases from V and 4 bases from J, with 15 bases between. The CDR3 has 15 amino acids. The CDR3 bases are TGTGCCAGCAGCTTTACCCAGGACAGCTTCTATGGCTACACCTTC. Its translation is CASSFTQDSFYGYTF. Complete variable domain (other parts from reference TRBV7-2 and TRBJ1-2): GAGVSQSPSNKVTEKGKDVELRCDPISGHTALYWYRQSLGQGLEFLIYFQGNSAPDKSGLPSDRFSAERTGGSVSTLTIQRTQQEDSAVYLCASSFTQDSFYGYTFGSGTRLTVV.

The rearrangement joins TRBV29-1 to TRBJ2-5, with 7 bases identical to TRBD2. CDR3 length: 15 residues. Germline CDR1 reads SQVTM; CDR2 reads ANQGSEA. V lost 4 bases, J lost 1 base, and 9 bases stayed unmatched. The chain's CDR3 is CSVVGGWGFQETQYF. The CDR3 DNA reads TGCAGCGTTGTGGGAGGGTGGGGGTTCCAAGAGACCCAGTACTTC.

There are many counts of this clone. This chain uses TRBV7-2 with TRBJ1-5; D unclear. CDR1 and CDR2 (germline): SGHTA, FQGNSA. The germline V and J ends were trimmed by 5 bases and 7 bases, with 9 bases remaining between them. CDR3 length equals 12 residues. This chain's CDR3 is CASSAGGQPQHF. In DNA form, the CDR3 reads TGTGCCAGCAGCGCCGGAGGACAGCCCCAGCATTTT.

This clone came up once. The J gene is TRBJ1-2, the V gene TRBV29-1; D is ambiguous. Germline V gene sequence: CDR1 SQVTM, CDR2 ANQGSEA. This CDR3 has 15 residues. Trimming removed 6 bases at V and 2 bases at J, with 19 bases between. Here the CDR3 DNA reads TGCAGCGTCAGTGACTCCTGGGTCGCAAACTATGGCTACACCTTC. It codes for CSVSDSWVANYGYTF.

This rearrangement joins TRBV5-1 to TRBJ2-5, with no clear D. Trimming removed 0 bases from V and 5 bases from J, with 14 bases in between. Germline loops: CDR1 SGHRS, CDR2 YFSETQ. CDR3 size: 15 residues. The CDR3 protein is CASSLAGQPGETQYF. The CDR3 nucleotides are TGCGCCAGCAGCTTGGCCGGTCAGCCCGGGGAGACCCAGTACTTC.

The rearrangement joins TRBV4-3 to TRBJ2-1, with TRBD1 identical over 9 bases. Germline V gene lookup returns CDR1 LGHNA and CDR2 YSLEER. Trimming at V came to 4 bases and at J to 9 bases, leaving 10 bases not matched to a gene. The CDR3 is 15 residues long. CDR3 coding DNA: TGCGCCAGCAGCCGACATCCGGGACAGGGAGGTGAGCAGTTCTTC. This translates into CASSRHPGQGGEQFF.

The chain's CDR3 is CSVTGRLNTEAFF. The CDR3 bases are TGCAGCGTGACAGGGAGGCTGAACACTGAAGCTTTCTTT. This rearrangement joins TRBV29-1 to TRBJ1-1; TRBD1 agrees at 7 bases. V was clipped by 6 bases and J by 0 bases; unmatched bases: 4. The CDR3 totals 13 residues. CDR1 and CDR2 (germline): SQVTM, ANQGSEA.

The chain joins TRBV6-5 to TRBJ1-1; D call uncertain. The germline V gene encodes CDR1 MNHEY and CDR2 SVGAGI. V was clipped by 7 bases and J by 1 base, with 13 bases between them. CDR3 size: 14 residues. CDR3 residues: CASTRSAANTEAFF. The CDR3, as DNA: TGTGCCAGCACCCGTAGTGCGGCGAACACTGAAGCTTTCTTT.

The chain recombines TRBV27 with TRBJ1-3; D uncertain. The length of the CDR3 is 15 residues. Germline V CDR1 and CDR2: MNHEY, SMNVEV (reference sequence). V shed 5 bases and J shed 0 bases, with 11 bases lying between them. This chain's CDR3 is CASSPGSTSGNTIYF. As DNA, the CDR3 is TGTGCCAGCAGTCCGGGCAGTACCTCTGGAAACACCATATATTTT.

There are a few counts of this clone. The chain uses TRBV3-1 (or the pseudogene TRBV3-2) and TRBJ1-2; D is unresolved. V was pared by 1 base and J by 9 bases, with 12 bases between. Looked up from germline, CDR1 is LGHDT and CDR2 is YNNKEL (reference sequence). The CDR3 consists of 13 residues. The CDR3 protein is CASSQAETKRYTF. CDR3 nucleotides: TGTGCCAGCAGCCAAGCAGAGACAAAACGCTACACCTTC.

The chain carries TRBV2 and TRBJ2-2; D is uncertain. In germline, CDR1 is SNHLY, CDR2 FYNNEI. V was pared by 1 base and J by 8 bases, with 8 bases between. This CDR3 is built from 13 residues. CDR3 amino acids: CASSEGAVGELFF. CDR3 in DNA: TGTGCCAGCAGTGAAGGGGCGGTAGGGGAGCTGTTTTTT.

This chain links TRBV11-2 with TRBJ2-5; no clear D gene. The V and J ends lost 3 bases and 4 bases respectively, with 3 bases between them. Germline V gene sequence: CDR1 SGHAT, CDR2 FQNNGV. The CDR3 totals 11 residues. The CDR3 here is CASSLSETQYF. The CDR3 DNA sequence: TGTGCCAGCAGCTTGTCAGAGACCCAGTACTTC.

The genes are TRBV7-2 and TRBJ1-1, with D hard to call. This CDR3 has 14 amino acids. V dropped 2 bases and J dropped 3 bases, with 10 bases sitting between them. CDR1 is SGHTA and CDR2 is FQGNSA in the germline V gene. CDR3 loop: CASSLFSQHTEAFF. The CDR3 nucleotides read TGTGCCAGCAGCTTATTTTCCCAGCACACTGAAGCTTTCTTT.

This sequence joins TRBV19 and TRBJ1-6; 7 positions match TRBD1. CDR3 length: 14 amino acids. The V gene end was trimmed by 6 bases and the J gene end by 11 bases; junction bases not matched to a gene: 10. Germline V CDR1 and CDR2: LNHDA, SQIVND (reference sequence). The CDR3 DNA sequence: TGTGCCAGTAGGCCCGGACAGGACGGACCACCCCTCCACTTT. It translates to CASRPGQDGPPLHF.

The V and J genes are TRBV5-4 and TRBJ2-5; tentative D call: TRBD1 (5 bases). This CDR3 comprises 14 residues. Trimming stripped 1 base from V and 0 bases from J, with 7 bases between. CDR1 and CDR2 from the germline V gene are SGHNT and YYREEE (reference sequence). The CDR3 protein is CASSLRQYQETQYF. CDR3 in DNA: TGTGCCAGCAGCTTGAGACAGTACCAAGAGACCCAGTACTTC.

Details on this clone: The junction departs from germline at one end; a sequencing error may be responsible. The chain couples TRBV15 to TRBJ2-7, with 11 positions matching TRBD1. In germline, CDR1 is LNHNV, CDR2 YYDKDF (reference sequence). The CDR3 runs to 14 residues. CDR3 in amino acids: CATGRDRGGYEQYF. CDR3 in DNA: TGTGCCACCGGCAGGGACAGGGGGGGGTACGAGCAGTACTTC.

CDR3 loop: CSASDGGHEQYF. CDR3 DNA sequence: TGCAGTGCTAGTGACGGGGGCCACGAGCAGTACTTC. The chain links TRBV20-1 to TRBJ2-7, with D perhaps assigned TRBD1 or TRBD2 (6 bases each). The CDR3 loop spans 12 amino acids. Per germline, CDR1 DFQATT and CDR2 SNEGSKA (reference sequence). The V end lost 3 bases, the J end lost 5 bases, and 11 bases lay between the germline ends.

This clone appeared many times. V gene TRBV5-4 combines with J gene TRBJ2-1, with D perhaps assigned TRBD1 or TRBD2 (7 bases each). Germline loops: CDR1 SGHNT, CDR2 YYREEE (reference sequence). Trimming removed 1 base at V and 4 bases at J, with 15 bases between. The CDR3 totals 16 residues. The DNA for the CDR3 is TGTGCCAGCAGCTTGTTCGGCAGGGGGGGATACAATGAGCAGTTCTTC. It encodes CASSLFGRGGYNEQFF.

The chain joins TRBV28 to TRBJ1-6, with D possibly TRBD1 on 5 matching bases. CDR1 and CDR2 (germline): MDHEN, SYDVKM. Trimming took 5 bases from V and 9 from J, leaving 11 bases between them. The CDR3 is made up of 13 amino acids. This chain's CDR3 is CASSVSGGSPLHF. DNA for the CDR3: TGTGCCAGCAGTGTATCTGGGGGTTCACCCCTCCACTTT.

The chain employs TRBV7-9 and TRBJ1-5; 10 bases match TRBD1. CDR1 is SEHNR and CDR2 is FQNEAQ in the germline V gene (reference sequence). V lost 5 bases, J lost 3 bases, and 4 bases stayed unmatched. The CDR3 contains 15 residues. CDR3 in amino acids: CASSLTGGLNQPQHF. The CDR3 nucleotides are TGTGCCAGCAGCCTGACAGGGGGCCTCAATCAGCCCCAGCATTTT.

This clone was seen a few times. The chain uses TRBV4-2 and TRBJ1-2, with a weak D call TRBD1 (6 bases). The V end lost 6 bases, the J end lost 2 bases, and 7 bases lay between the germline ends. Germline CDR1 is LGHNA and CDR2 is YNFKEQ. The CDR3 is 12 residues long. CDR3 coding DNA: TGTGCCAGCAGTACAGGGAACTATGGCTACACCTTC. Protein product: CASSTGNYGYTF.

The chain has TRBV7-9 and TRBJ2-2; D is tentatively TRBD1 or TRBD2 (7 bases each). CDR1 is SEHNR, CDR2 FQNEAQ, per germline (reference sequence). V gave up 6 bases and J gave up 4 bases, with 12 bases separating them. This CDR3 has 14 amino acids. The CDR3 here is CASRQGRVTGELFF. The CDR3 region has the DNA TGTGCCAGCAGACAGGGGAGGGTCACCGGGGAGCTGTTTTTT.